The T cell receptor beta chain described here comes from a study of cytomegalovirus exposure and HLA in healthy donors. PCR primers comprised 60 Vbeta and 13 Jbeta primers. Only in-frame clones appear in the TCRdb table, and some are missing; sequencing was by immunoSEQ multiplex PCR. The sample has 55,000 to 65,000 clones. Regarding this clone: What it binds is not known.

General study results and limits: The classifier, whose performance was assessed in both the original and validation cohorts, reportedly diagnosed cytomegalovirus status with high specificity and sensitivity. DRB1 showed the most TCR associations and HLA-C the fewest in a later analysis, as rates varied by HLA locus. Prediction of most subjects' HLA-A and HLA-B alleles by TCR beta sequences was reportedly accurate.

CDR3 size: 14 residues. V lost 0 bases, J lost 1 base, and 5 bases lay in between. Germline values: CDR1 SGHRS, CDR2 YFSETQ. There were likely unrecorded immune exposures, though donors were nominally healthy when sampled. Sequenced input: PBMCs. This receptor was taken from a woman in her late teens or twenties in good health and CMV-seronegative. The chain links TRBV5-1 to TRBJ1-3; D uncertain. The chain's CDR3 is CASSLESSGNTIYF. DNA of the CDR3: TGCGCCAGCAGCTTGGAGAGTTCTGGAAACACCATATATTTT.